This T cell receptor beta chain was sequenced during a study of STAT5B mutations in CD4+ large granular lymphocyte leukemia. Profiling relied on immunoSEQ multiplex PCR, and the TCRdb table lists in-frame clones only, not all of them. The sample gives 30,000 to 35,000 clones, around 67% of which show up once; approximately 2% is in the top ten. This CDR3 is built from 14 residues. V lost 3 bases to trimming and J lost 8 bases; unmatched junction nucleotides: 10. CDR1 and CDR2 from the germline V gene are SQVTM and ANQGSEA. The sample was CD4+ T cells from blood buffy coats. The V and J genes are TRBV29-1 and TRBJ1-2, with TRBD1 identical over 9 bases. The TCR comes from a human donor in good health. CDR3 in amino acids: CSVDAGTGPLGYTF. The DNA for the CDR3 is TGCAGCGTTGATGCCGGGACAGGGCCTTTAGGCTACACCTTC.